Below, 27 T cell receptor beta chains from the same sample are listed, as sequenced in a study of T cells in Graves' hyperthyroidism and ophthalmopathy (dated by TCRdb to between 2018 and 2021). Libraries came from multiplex PCR. Sequencing was performed on an Illumina HiSeq 2000. The TCR beta CDR3 regions were amplified from RNA transcripts. A first-round RT-PCR of the TCR CDR3 used the HTBI primer set with the Qiagen OneStep RT-PCR kit. TCRdb ran its own pipeline on the public reads, namely fastp trimming at Q25 and MiXCR clone calling, and kept in-frame beta chains. Rows with one shared CDR3 protein collapse into an entry with the most common genes and DNA. This sample holds roughly 380,000 distinct CDR3 sequences; approximately 15% were observed only once. The ten largest clones capture more than 9.5% of the sample. The sequenced sample was blood. All receptors derive from a woman aged 55-70 years with Graves' hyperthyroidism.

With respect to this clonotype: It may be a read error: a sequence one base away is much more abundant. CDR3 nucleotide sequence: TGCGCCAGCAGTGGGTCAGGGGCACACACTGAAGCTTTCTTT. Its protein product is CASSGSGAHTEAFF. V usage is TRBV10-1 and J usage is TRBJ1-1; maybe TRBD1 (6 bases). Trimming shortened V by 4 bases and J by 3 bases, and 12 bases separated the two germline ends. This CDR3 contains 14 residues. Per the germline V gene, CDR1 is WNHNN and CDR2 is SYGVQD (reference sequence).

As to this clonotype: The junction departs from the called germline gene at one end, perhaps through a read error. V gene TRBV6-9 combines with J gene TRBJ2-7; D is uncertain. The CDR3 runs 14 residues. Germline CDR1 reads MNHGY; CDR2 reads SVAAGI. This CDR3 is CASNYVSTISEQYF. The CDR3 nucleotides read TGTGCCAGCAATTATGTGTCCACAATAAGCGAGCAGTACTTC.

This clonotype was seen at least ten times. The V gene is TRBV28, the J gene TRBJ1-2, with D unresolved. Germline V gene data show CDR1 as MDHEN and CDR2 as SYDVKM. Trimming left V 5 bases short and J 4 bases short, with 8 bases between. The CDR3 sequence is 12 residues long. The CDR3 bases are TGTGCCAGCAGTGACCTAGGCTATGGCTACACCTTC. Its translation: CASSDLGYGYTF.

This clonotype was seen repeatedly, ten times or more. CDR3 protein: CSVRTSGRSRDNEQFF. Here the CDR3 DNA reads TGCAGCGTTAGGACTAGCGGGAGATCACGGGACAATGAGCAGTTCTTC. The rearrangement uses TRBV29-1 and TRBJ2-1, with 13 bases fitting TRBD2. The CDR3 loop spans 16 amino acids. Trimming at V came to 5 bases and at J to 5 bases, leaving 9 bases not matched to a gene. The germline V gene has CDR1 SQVTM and CDR2 ANQGSEA.

This clonotype showed up many times. The rearrangement links TRBV24-1 to TRBJ2-7; 7 bases agree with TRBD1. CDR3 size: 16 residues. CDR1 is KGHDR, CDR2 SFDVKD, per germline. V trimming: 4 bases; J trimming: 2 bases; junction bases outside the gene matches: 10. CDR3 sequence (DNA): TGTGCCACCAGTGACGAGGACAGGCTTTTTGCCTACGAGCAGTACTTC. This sequence encodes CATSDEDRLFAYEQYF.

This clonotype appeared many times. The chain joins TRBV12-3 or TRBV12-4 to TRBJ2-3; 7 bases map to TRBD2. V was pared by 10 bases and J by 3 bases, with 4 bases of the junction left unmatched. This CDR3 contains 12 residues. CDR3 residues: CATQRGTDTQYF. The CDR3 DNA is TGTGCCACTCAGCGGGGTACAGATACGCAGTATTTT.

The genes are TRBV19 and TRBJ1-2, with TRBD1 identical over 7 bases. The CDR3 is 12 amino acids. Germline assignment: CDR1 LNHDA and CDR2 SQIVND (reference sequence). Losses at the gene ends were 10 bases for V and 4 bases for J; bases not matched to a gene: 6. CDR3: CATTGQSYGYTF. CDR3 bases: TGTGCCACAACGGGACAGAGCTATGGCTACACCTTC.

The table lists this clonotype with many counts. The chain is built from TRBV7-2 and TRBJ1-4; tentative D call: TRBD1 (6 bases). The CDR3 is 15 residues long. The ends were cut back, 5 bases at V and 11 bases at J, with 21 bases in the middle. The germline CDR1 and CDR2 sequences are SGHTA and FQGNSA. CDR3 nucleotide sequence: TGTGCCAGCAGCCCAACCTTGGGGGCAGGGAGGAAACTGTTTTTT. As protein: CASSPTLGAGRKLFF. The entire variable domain, with the rest obtained from reference TRBV7-2 and TRBJ1-4, is as follows: GAGVSQSPSNKVTEKGKDVELRCDPISGHTALYWYRQSLGQGLEFLIYFQGNSAPDKSGLPSDRFSAERTGGSVSTLTIQRTQQEDSAVYLCASSPTLGAGRKLFFGSGTQLSVL.

About this clonotype: An end of the junction differs from the germline gene, which may be a read error. This CDR3 is CASSGTGGGEAQYF. In DNA form, the CDR3 reads TGTGCCAGCAGCGGGACAGGGGGGGGAGAGGCCCAGTACTTC. The V gene is TRBV12-3 or TRBV12-4, the J gene TRBJ2-5; TRBD1 matches at 11 bases. The length of the CDR3 is 14 residues.

This clonotype occurred a few times. The junction does not match germline at one end; this may be a read error. The chain is built from TRBV12-3 or TRBV12-4 and TRBJ1-3; the D is unclear. This CDR3 region has 17 residues. The chain's CDR3 is CALQTTDRSLSGNTMYF. The CDR3 DNA follows: TGTGCCCTTCAAACCACGGACCGATCTCTCTCTGGAAACACCATGTATTTT.

V gene TRBV19 combines with J gene TRBJ2-2; D unresolved. The V end was cut by 5 bases, the J end by 3 bases, with 13 bases between. The CDR3 is 15 residues long. Germline V gives CDR1 LNHDA, CDR2 SQIVND (reference sequence). The CDR3 DNA is TGTGCCAGTAGTGCCACAAAAGACCACACCGGGGAGCTGTTTTTT. Encoded protein: CASSATKDHTGELFF.

The chain recombines TRBV7-2 with TRBJ1-5; 9 nucleotides line up with TRBD1. The CDR3 is 15 residues long. Germline lookup yields CDR1 SGHTA and CDR2 FQGNSA. V shed 1 base and J 6 bases; nucleotides not matched to a gene: 4. CDR3 protein: CASSLVGTGLQPQHF. CDR3 bases: TGTGCCAGCAGCTTAGTGGGGACAGGGCTTCAGCCCCAGCATTTT.

This clonotype was seen many times. V is TRBV30 and J is TRBJ2-1, with 11 bases aligning to TRBD2. The CDR3 runs to 16 residues. Germline lookup yields CDR1 GTSNPN and CDR2 SVGIG (reference sequence). Unmatched junction bases numbered 3, after V lost 2 bases and J lost 0 bases. CDR3 sequence: CAWSRTSGSSYNEQFF. CDR3 sequence (DNA): TGTGCCTGGAGTAGAACTAGCGGGAGCTCCTACAATGAGCAGTTCTTC.

With respect to this clonotype: A much larger clone lies one base from this, so it may be a read error. The conserved closing phenylalanine or tryptophan is absent in this CDR3, likely reflecting a read error. The chain is built from TRBV6-5 and TRBJ1-2, with a possible D match to TRBD1 (5 bases). Trimming shortened V by 2 bases and J by 4 bases, and 11 bases separated the two germline ends. Germline-derived CDR1 and CDR2 are MNHEY and SVGAGI. The CDR3 length is 14 residues. CDR3 residues: CASSYGTGGYGYTL. The CDR3 DNA sequence: TGTGCCAGCAGTTACGGGACGGGCGGCTATGGCTACACCCTC.

In its sample, this clonotype was seen once. The genes are TRBV2 and TRBJ2-1; the match to TRBD2 covers 11 bases. CDR3 length equals 17 residues. The ends lost 2 bases at V and 3 bases at J; junction bases unmatched: 6. The germline gives CDR1 SNHLY, CDR2 FYNNEI. The CDR3 nucleotides read TGTGCCAGCAGTGAAACCCCTAGCGGGAGGCTCTACAATGAGCAGTTCTTC. It specifies CASSETPSGRLYNEQFF.

The V call is TRBV6-1, the J call TRBJ1-2; tentative D call: TRBD1 (6 bases). This CDR3 has 12 amino acids. Per the germline V gene, CDR1 is MNHNS and CDR2 is SASEGT. Deletions cut 3 bases from V and 4 bases from J, with 6 bases between. DNA of the CDR3: TGTGCCAGCAGTGAGACAGGCTATGGCTACACCTTC. It yields the protein CASSETGYGYTF.

This clonotype showed up many times. The chain has TRBV20-1 and TRBJ2-5; 13 positions match TRBD2. V was pared by 6 bases and J by 5 bases, with 15 bases of the junction left unmatched. This CDR3 has 17 residues. Germline CDR1 and CDR2: DFQATT and SNEGSKA (reference sequence). Here the CDR3 DNA reads TGCAGTGCCGCTGGAACCGGGACTAGCGGGATGGGGGAGACCCAGTACTTC. This gives the protein CSAAGTGTSGMGETQYF.

The chain links TRBV10-2 to TRBJ2-1; TRBD1 agrees at 8 bases. J lost 3 bases, V lost 8 bases, and 6 bases had no gene match. Germline V gene sequence: CDR1 WSHSY, CDR2 SAAADI. There are 14 residues in the CDR3. The CDR3 DNA is TGCGCCAGCGCTGTCACAGGGGGCTACAATGAGCAGTTCTTC. This gives the protein CASAVTGGYNEQFF.

This clonotype was observed at least ten times. The CDR3 DNA sequence: TGCAGCGCTCCAAGCCAGTCGAACACTGAAGCTTTCTTT. Its translation is CSAPSQSNTEAFF. The chain has TRBV29-1 and TRBJ1-1; no firm D call. The CDR3 has 13 residues. Germline CDR1 SQVTM, CDR2 ANQGSEA. V lost 7 bases to trimming and J lost 1 base, with 13 bases between them.

Many counts were recorded for this clonotype. The chain uses TRBV2 and TRBJ2-7, with 11 bases identical to TRBD2. CDR1 and CDR2 from the germline V gene are SNHLY and FYNNEI. V was clipped by 7 bases and J by 7 bases; unmatched bases: 12. CDR3 length: 15 residues. The CDR3 sequence is CASTPGTSGHTEQYF. The DNA of the CDR3 is TGTGCCAGCACCCCCGGGACTAGCGGACATACGGAGCAGTACTTC.

This clonotype was found many times. This chain uses TRBV5-1 with TRBJ1-2; D may be TRBD1 (5 bases). The germline V gene has CDR1 SGHRS and CDR2 YFSETQ. Trimming removed 4 bases at V and 8 bases at J, with 24 bases between. This CDR3 spans 16 amino acids. CDR3 sequence: CASSPYERAGTHGYTF. The CDR3 nucleotides read TGCGCCAGCAGCCCTTACGAGAGGGCAGGGACTCACGGCTACACCTTC. Full variable domain (remainder filled in from reference TRBV5-1 and TRBJ1-2): KAGVTQTPRYLIKTRGQQVTLSCSPISGHRSVSWYQQTPGQGLQFLFEYFSETQRNKGNFPGRFSGRQFSNSRSEMNVSTLELGDSALYLCASSPYERAGTHGYTFGSGTRLTVV.

This chain links TRBV7-9 with TRBJ1-2, with D unresolved. This CDR3 is built from 18 residues. Trimming left V 1 base short and J 3 bases short, with 21 bases between. Per germline, CDR1 SEHNR and CDR2 FQNEAQ (reference sequence). CDR3 loop: CASSLGLKSTRTDYGYTF. As DNA, the CDR3 is TGTGCCAGCAGCTTAGGACTAAAGAGTACGAGAACTGACTATGGCTACACCTTC.

This clonotype was counted ten times or more. V and J are TRBV3-1 and TRBJ1-1, with 10 bases that match TRBD1. Trimming at V came to 2 bases and at J to 5 bases, leaving 8 bases not matched to a gene. Germline V gene lookup returns CDR1 LGHDT and CDR2 YNNKEL (reference sequence). The length of the CDR3 is 16 residues. This CDR3 is CASSQILTGGETEAFF. The CDR3 DNA reads TGTGCCAGCAGCCAAATACTGACAGGGGGCGAGACTGAAGCTTTCTTT.

The chain joins TRBV12-3 or TRBV12-4 to TRBJ2-2; possibly TRBD1 for D (5 bases). The CDR3 runs 15 residues. Between the trimmed V and J ends, which lost 8 bases and 6 bases, there was a span of 19 bases. The CDR3 region is CASAGSIGAAGELFF. CDR3 nucleotides: TGTGCCAGCGCCGGTTCTATAGGGGCGGCCGGGGAGCTGTTTTTT.

The gene calls are TRBV6-5 and TRBJ2-7, with 10 bases matching TRBD2. V shed 4 bases and J 5 bases; nucleotides not matched to a gene: 11. Germline lookup yields CDR1 MNHEY and CDR2 SVGAGI. The CDR3 covers 16 residues. CDR3 bases: TGTGCCAGCAGTTCCGGGGCTAGCGGGAGTCGGCACGAGCAGTACTTC. Its translation is CASSSGASGSRHEQYF.

This clonotype was recorded many times. V and J are TRBV27 and TRBJ2-7; tentative D call: TRBD1 (6 bases). Germline V gene data show CDR1 as MNHEY and CDR2 as SMNVEV (reference sequence). CDR3 length equals 14 residues. Deletions cut 6 bases from V and 3 bases from J, with 15 bases between. CDR3: CASRLTGQYYEQYF. As DNA, the CDR3 is TGTGCCAGCAGACTAACGGGACAATACTACGAGCAGTACTTC.

V is TRBV20-1 and J is TRBJ2-5; 7 positions match TRBD2. Germline-derived CDR1 and CDR2 are DFQATT and SNEGSKA (reference sequence). Germline trimming cut 5 bases from V and 1 base from J; bases unmatched to any gene: 7. CDR3 length: 14 residues. This CDR3 is CSARAAGVQETQYF. DNA for the CDR3: TGCAGTGCTCGGGCGGCGGGAGTCCAAGAGACCCAGTACTTC.